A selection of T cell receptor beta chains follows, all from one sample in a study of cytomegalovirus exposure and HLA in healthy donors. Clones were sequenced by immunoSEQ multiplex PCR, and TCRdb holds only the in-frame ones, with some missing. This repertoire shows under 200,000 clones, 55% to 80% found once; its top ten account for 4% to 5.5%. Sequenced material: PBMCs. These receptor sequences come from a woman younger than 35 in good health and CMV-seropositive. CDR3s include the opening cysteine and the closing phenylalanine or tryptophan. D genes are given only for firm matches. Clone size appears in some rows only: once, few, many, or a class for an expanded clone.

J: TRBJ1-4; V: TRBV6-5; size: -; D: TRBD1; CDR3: CASGTGEDEKLFF; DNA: TGTGCCAGCGGGACAGGGGAGGATGAAAAACTGTTTTTT
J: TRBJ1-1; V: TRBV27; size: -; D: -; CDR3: CASSFRPSRITTGNTEAFF; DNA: TGTGCCAGCAGTTTTCGACCATCCCGAATAACTACGGGGAACACTGAAGCTTTCTTT
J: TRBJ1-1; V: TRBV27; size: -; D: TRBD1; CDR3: CASSFPLDIRTGLRGDEAFF; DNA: TGTGCCAGCAGTTTTCCCCTCGACATAAGGACAGGGTTACGAGGAGATGAAGCTTTCTTT
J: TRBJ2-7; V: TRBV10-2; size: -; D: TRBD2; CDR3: CASSEWPGLAPKNDEQYF; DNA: TGCGCCAGCAGTGAGTGGCCGGGACTAGCGCCCAAAAACGACGAGCAGTACTTC
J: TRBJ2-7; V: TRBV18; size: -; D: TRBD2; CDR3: CASSPRGTSGGVYEQYF; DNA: TGTGCCAGCTCACCACGTGGGACTAGCGGGGGTGTCTACGAGCAGTACTTC
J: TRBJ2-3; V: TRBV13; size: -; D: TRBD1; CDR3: CASSQPRDSYTDTQYF; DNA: TGTGCCAGCAGCCAACCCCGGGACAGCTACACAGATACGCAGTATTTT
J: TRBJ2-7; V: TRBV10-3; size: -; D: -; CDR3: CAISESIAGSYEQYF; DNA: TGTGCCATCAGTGAGTCGATCGCAGGCTCCTACGAGCAGTACTTC
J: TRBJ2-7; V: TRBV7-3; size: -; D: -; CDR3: CASSLVGQGEQYF; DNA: TGTGCCAGCAGCTTAGTTGGGCAGGGCGAGCAGTACTTC
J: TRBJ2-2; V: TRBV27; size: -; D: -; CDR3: CASSLGTPAGELFF; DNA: TGTGCCAGCAGCCTTGGGACACCGGCCGGGGAGCTGTTTTTT
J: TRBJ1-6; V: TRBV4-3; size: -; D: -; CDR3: CASSQEGTGSYNSPLHF; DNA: TGCGCCAGCAGCCAAGAGGGCACAGGCTCCTATAATTCACCCCTCCACTTT
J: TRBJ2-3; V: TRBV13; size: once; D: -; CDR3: CASTSGGWGSTDTQYF; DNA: TGTGCCAGCACTTCCGGGGGTTGGGGGAGCACAGATACGCAGTATTTT
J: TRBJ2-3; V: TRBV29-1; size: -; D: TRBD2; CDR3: CSVGTSGGITDTQYF; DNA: TGCAGCGTCGGGACTAGCGGGGGTATTACAGATACGCAGTATTTT
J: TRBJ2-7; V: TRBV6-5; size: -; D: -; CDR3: CASSLGGTYEQYF; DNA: TGTGCCAGCAGTTTAGGAGGAACGTACGAGCAGTACTTC
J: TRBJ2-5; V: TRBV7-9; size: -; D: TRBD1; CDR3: CASSSRDRGVETQYF; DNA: TGTGCCAGCAGCTCCCGGGACAGGGGTGTGGAGACCCAGTACTTC
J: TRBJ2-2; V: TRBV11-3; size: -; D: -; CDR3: CASRDGTQNTGELFF; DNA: TGTGCCAGCCGTGACGGGACTCAGAACACCGGGGAGCTGTTTTTT
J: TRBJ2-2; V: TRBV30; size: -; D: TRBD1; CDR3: CACDRVRTGELFF; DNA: TGTGCCTGTGACAGGGTCAGGACCGGGGAGCTGTTTTTT
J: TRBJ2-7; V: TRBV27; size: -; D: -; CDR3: CASFTSSYEQYF; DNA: TGTGCCAGTTTTACAAGCTCCTACGAGCAGTACTTC
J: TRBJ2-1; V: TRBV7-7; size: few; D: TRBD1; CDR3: CASSFSGQGNEQFF; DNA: TGTGCTAGCAGCTTTTCGGGACAGGGGAATGAGCAGTTCTTC
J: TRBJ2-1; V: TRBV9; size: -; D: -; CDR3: CASSDSGRAYNEQFF; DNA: TGTGCCAGCAGCGATAGCGGACGCGCCTACAATGAGCAGTTCTTC
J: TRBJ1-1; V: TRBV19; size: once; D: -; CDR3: CASSEVQGNAEAFF; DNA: TGTGCCAGTAGTGAGGTTCAGGGGAACGCTGAAGCTTTCTTT
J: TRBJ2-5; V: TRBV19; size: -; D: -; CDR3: CASSMRETQYF; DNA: TGTGCCAGTAGTATGAGGGAGACCCAGTACTTC
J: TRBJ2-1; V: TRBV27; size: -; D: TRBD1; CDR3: CASRQRTGVHEQFF; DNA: TGTGCCAGCAGACAAAGGACAGGGGTTCATGAGCAGTTCTTC
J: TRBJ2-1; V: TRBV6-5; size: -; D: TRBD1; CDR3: CASSYNGQGLNEQFF; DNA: TGTGCCAGCAGTTACAATGGACAGGGGTTAAATGAGCAGTTCTTC
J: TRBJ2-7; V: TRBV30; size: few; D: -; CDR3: CAWSVPGSYEQYF; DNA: TGTGCCTGGAGTGTACCCGGCTCCTACGAGCAGTACTTC
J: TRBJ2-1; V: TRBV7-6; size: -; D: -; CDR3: CASSPLEDEQFF; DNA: TGTGCCAGCAGCCCTCTTGAGGATGAGCAGTTCTTC
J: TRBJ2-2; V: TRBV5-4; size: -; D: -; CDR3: CASRYRRGGNTGELFF; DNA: TGTGCCAGCAGATACCGCAGGGGCGGGAACACCGGGGAGCTGTTTTTT
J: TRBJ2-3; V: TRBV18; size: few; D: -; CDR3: CASSPRGSDTQYF; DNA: TGTGCCAGCTCACCAAGGGGGTCAGATACGCAGTATTTT
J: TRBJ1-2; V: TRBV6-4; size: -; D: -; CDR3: CASSDSSKRPQWLGYGYTF; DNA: TGTGCCAGCAGTGACTCGAGCAAGCGGCCCCAATGGTTAGGCTATGGCTACACCTTC
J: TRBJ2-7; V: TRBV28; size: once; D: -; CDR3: CASSFSQGSYEQYF; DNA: TGTGCCAGCAGTTTCAGTCAGGGCTCCTACGAGCAGTACTTC
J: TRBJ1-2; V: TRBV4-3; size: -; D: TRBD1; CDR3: CASSQITGQGGYGYTF; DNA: TGCGCCAGCAGCCAAATTACTGGACAGGGCGGCTATGGCTACACCTTC
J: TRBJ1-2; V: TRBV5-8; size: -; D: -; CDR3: CASSLDGLNYGYTF; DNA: TGTGCCAGCAGCTTGGATGGGCTTAACTATGGCTACACCTTC
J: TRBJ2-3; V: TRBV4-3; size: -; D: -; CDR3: CASSQELKVTQYF; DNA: TGCGCCAGCAGCCAGGAACTAAAAGTTACGCAGTATTTT
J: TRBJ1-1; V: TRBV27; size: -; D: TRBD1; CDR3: CASSLATGLNTEAFF; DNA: TGTGCCAGCAGTCTGGCGACAGGGCTGAACACTGAAGCTTTCTTT
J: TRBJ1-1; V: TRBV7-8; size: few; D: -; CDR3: CASSLALTGEAFF; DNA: TGTGCCAGCAGCTTAGCGCTGACAGGTGAAGCTTTCTTT
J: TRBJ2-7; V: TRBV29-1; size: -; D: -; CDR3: CSVEEPGGYEQYF; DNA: TGCAGCGTTGAGGAGCCTGGCGGGTACGAGCAGTACTTC
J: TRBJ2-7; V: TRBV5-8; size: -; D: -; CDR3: CASSLNSYEQYF; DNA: TGTGCCAGCAGCTTAAACAGCTACGAGCAGTACTTC
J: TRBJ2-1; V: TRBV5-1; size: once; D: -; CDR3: CASSVGALDEQFF; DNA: TGCGCCAGCAGTGTGGGGGCACTCGATGAGCAGTTCTTC
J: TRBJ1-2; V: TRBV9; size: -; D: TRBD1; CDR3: CASSPEGQGYGYTF; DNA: TGTGCCAGCAGCCCCGAGGGACAGGGCTATGGCTACACCTTC
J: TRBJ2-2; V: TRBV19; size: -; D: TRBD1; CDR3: CASSRGTDTTGELFF; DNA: TGTGCCAGTAGTAGAGGGACAGACACTACCGGGGAGCTGTTTTTT
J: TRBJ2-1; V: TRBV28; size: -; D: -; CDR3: CASSLRGPSSYNEQFF; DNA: TGTGCCAGCAGTTTGCGGGGGCCCAGCTCCTACAATGAGCAGTTCTTC
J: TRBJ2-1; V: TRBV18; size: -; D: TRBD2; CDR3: CASSLWEREVTYNEQFF; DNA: TGTGCCAGCTCACTTTGGGAGCGGGAGGTAACCTACAATGAGCAGTTCTTC
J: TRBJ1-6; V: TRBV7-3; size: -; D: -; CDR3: CASSLHPGNSPLHF; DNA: TGTGCCAGCAGCTTGCATCCGGGTAATTCACCCCTCCACTTT
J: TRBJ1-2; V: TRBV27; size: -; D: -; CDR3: CASSFDRTNYGYTF; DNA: TGTGCCAGCAGTTTTGACAGAACTAACTATGGCTACACCTTC
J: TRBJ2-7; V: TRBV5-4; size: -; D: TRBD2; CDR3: CASSLGTGGLDEQYF; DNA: TGTGCCAGCAGCTTGGGAACGGGGGGGCTGGACGAGCAGTACTTC